This is a list of T cell receptor beta chains from one sample in a study of cytomegalovirus exposure and HLA in healthy donors. Repertoires were generated with immunoSEQ multiplex PCR, while TCRdb's copy carries only in-frame clones and drops some. The sample shows around 140,000 clones, 89% of them seen only once. The sample consisted of PBMCs. The receptors derive from a woman aged 18 to 35 in good health and CMV-seronegative. The CDR3 runs from the conserved cysteine through the conserved F or W. Each record gives: clone size, V gene, D gene, J gene, CDR3 DNA, CDR3 protein. The D gene is left open where the match is weak. A clone size is listed for some rows: how often the clone was seen (once, few, many), or a class if it is expanded.

abundance: -; v_gene: TRBV18; d_gene: -; j_gene: TRBJ1-1; CDR3nt: TGTGCCAGCTCACCGGCGGAAAACACTGAAGCTTTCTTT; CDR3aa: CASSPAENTEAFF
abundance: -; v_gene: TRBV6-1; d_gene: -; j_gene: TRBJ2-1; CDR3nt: TGTGCCAGCAGTGAAGCGGGGGGCTACAATGAGCAGTTCTTC; CDR3aa: CASSEAGGYNEQFF
abundance: -; v_gene: TRBV7-3; d_gene: -; j_gene: TRBJ2-1; CDR3nt: TGTGCCAGCAGCTTCGACAGCTACAATGAGCAGTTCTTC; CDR3aa: CASSFDSYNEQFF
abundance: -; v_gene: TRBV9; d_gene: -; j_gene: TRBJ2-3; CDR3nt: TGTGCCAGCAGCCAACGAGCGCCTAGCACAGATACGCAGTATTTT; CDR3aa: CASSQRAPSTDTQYF
abundance: -; v_gene: TRBV7-9; d_gene: -; j_gene: TRBJ1-1; CDR3nt: TGTGCCGGCCTTGCAAACACTGAAGCTTTCTTT; CDR3aa: CAGLANTEAFF
abundance: -; v_gene: TRBV10-2; d_gene: -; j_gene: TRBJ2-3; CDR3nt: TGCGCCAGCATGTGGGGGCGTGGGAGCACAGATACGCAGTATTTT; CDR3aa: CASMWGRGSTDTQYF
abundance: -; v_gene: TRBV6-6; d_gene: -; j_gene: TRBJ2-7; CDR3nt: TGTGCCAGCAGTTCCCGACGGACAGACCCTGAGGAGCAGTACTTC; CDR3aa: CASSSRRTDPEEQYF
abundance: -; v_gene: TRBV9; d_gene: TRBD1; j_gene: TRBJ1-6; CDR3nt: TGTGCCAGCAGCGCGTCTACAGGGGGAGGTTCACCCCTCCACTTT; CDR3aa: CASSASTGGGSPLHF
abundance: -; v_gene: TRBV11-3; d_gene: TRBD1; j_gene: TRBJ2-2; CDR3nt: TGTGCCAGCAGCCCAGGACAGGGTAAAACCGGGGAGCTGTTTTTT; CDR3aa: CASSPGQGKTGELFF
abundance: -; v_gene: TRBV4-1; d_gene: -; j_gene: TRBJ1-2; CDR3nt: TGCGCCAGCAGCCAAGAAGGCAGCGGCGGCTACACCTTC; CDR3aa: CASSQEGSGGYTF
abundance: -; v_gene: TRBV18; d_gene: TRBD1; j_gene: TRBJ1-2; CDR3nt: TGTGCCAGCTCACCGCCTACAGGGGGAGTCGGCGGCTACACCTTC; CDR3aa: CASSPPTGGVGGYTF
abundance: -; v_gene: TRBV6-6; d_gene: -; j_gene: TRBJ1-4; CDR3nt: TGTGCCAGCAGTTACTCGGTCCAGGACTCGGAAAAACTGTTTTTT; CDR3aa: CASSYSVQDSEKLFF
abundance: -; v_gene: TRBV4-1; d_gene: TRBD2; j_gene: TRBJ2-7; CDR3nt: TGCGCCAGCAGCCAACGCCCTGGCGGGGGTACCTACGAGCAGTACTTC; CDR3aa: CASSQRPGGGTYEQYF
abundance: -; v_gene: TRBV7-9; d_gene: -; j_gene: TRBJ2-3; CDR3nt: TGTGCCAGCAGCTCTCAGAGCACAGATACGCAGTATTTT; CDR3aa: CASSSQSTDTQYF
abundance: -; v_gene: TRBV18; d_gene: -; j_gene: TRBJ2-2; CDR3nt: TGTGCCAGCTCACCATTTGACAAAGCCCGGTCCGGGGAGCTGTTTTTT; CDR3aa: CASSPFDKARSGELFF
abundance: -; v_gene: TRBV2; d_gene: -; j_gene: TRBJ1-3; CDR3nt: TGTGCCAGCAGTGAAGAGAGTATCTCTGGAAACACCATATATTTT; CDR3aa: CASSEESISGNTIYF
abundance: few; v_gene: TRBV7-2; d_gene: TRBD2; j_gene: TRBJ2-1; CDR3nt: TGTGCCAGCAGCCCCCGGACTAGCGGAAACAATGAGCAGTTCTTC; CDR3aa: CASSPRTSGNNEQFF
abundance: -; v_gene: TRBV7-8; d_gene: TRBD1; j_gene: TRBJ1-6; CDR3nt: TGTGCCAGCAGCCAACGAAGGACAGGGCCTTATTCACCCCTCCACTTT; CDR3aa: CASSQRRTGPYSPLHF
abundance: -; v_gene: TRBV11-1; d_gene: TRBD2; j_gene: TRBJ2-1; CDR3nt: TGTGCCAGCAGCTCCTTACGGGGGGGGCTGTACAATGAGCAGTTCTTC; CDR3aa: CASSSLRGGLYNEQFF
abundance: -; v_gene: TRBV5-1; d_gene: -; j_gene: TRBJ2-7; CDR3nt: TGCGCCAGCAGCTTGGAGACAGTATACGAGCAGTACTTC; CDR3aa: CASSLETVYEQYF
abundance: -; v_gene: TRBV11-2; d_gene: -; j_gene: TRBJ1-1; CDR3nt: TGTGCCAGCAGCGAGTGGAACACTGAAGCTTTCTTT; CDR3aa: CASSEWNTEAFF
abundance: -; v_gene: TRBV5-1; d_gene: -; j_gene: TRBJ1-4; CDR3nt: TGCGCCAGCAGCTCGATGGGGGGGCAACTGTTTTTT; CDR3aa: CASSSMGGQLFF
abundance: -; v_gene: TRBV14; d_gene: -; j_gene: TRBJ2-5; CDR3nt: TGTGCCAGCAGCCAAGTTGTGGACATCCAAGAGACCCAGTACTTC; CDR3aa: CASSQVVDIQETQYF
abundance: -; v_gene: TRBV19; d_gene: TRBD1; j_gene: TRBJ2-5; CDR3nt: TGTGCCAGTAGTATTGGGTGGTTATCAGGGGGAGAAGAGACCCAGTACTTC; CDR3aa: CASSIGWLSGGEETQYF
abundance: -; v_gene: TRBV5-1; d_gene: -; j_gene: TRBJ1-4; CDR3nt: TGCGCCAGCAGCTTGCAGGGTCTTAATGAAAAACTGTTTTTT; CDR3aa: CASSLQGLNEKLFF
abundance: -; v_gene: TRBV29-1; d_gene: TRBD1; j_gene: TRBJ1-3; CDR3nt: TGCAGCGTTGATACCGGGACAGGGGGAAACACCATATATTTT; CDR3aa: CSVDTGTGGNTIYF
abundance: -; v_gene: TRBV9; d_gene: -; j_gene: TRBJ1-6; CDR3nt: TGTGCCAGCAGCGGCCCGGGGGGCGCCTTGGATTCACCCCTCCACTTT; CDR3aa: CASSGPGGALDSPLHF